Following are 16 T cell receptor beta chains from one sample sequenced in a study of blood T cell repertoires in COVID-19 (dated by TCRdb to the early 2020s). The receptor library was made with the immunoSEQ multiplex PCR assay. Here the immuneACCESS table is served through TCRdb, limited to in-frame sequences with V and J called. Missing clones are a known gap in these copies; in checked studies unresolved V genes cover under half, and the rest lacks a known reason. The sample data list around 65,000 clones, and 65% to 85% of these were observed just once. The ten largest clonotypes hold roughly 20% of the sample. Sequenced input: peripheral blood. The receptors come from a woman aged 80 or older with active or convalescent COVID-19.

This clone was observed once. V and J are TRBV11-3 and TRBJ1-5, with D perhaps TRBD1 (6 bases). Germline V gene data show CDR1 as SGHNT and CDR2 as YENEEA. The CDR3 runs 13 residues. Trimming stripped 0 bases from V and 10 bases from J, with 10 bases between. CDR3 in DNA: TGTGCCAGCAGCTTAGATCGGGACAATCCCCAGCATTTT. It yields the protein CASSLDRDNPQHF.

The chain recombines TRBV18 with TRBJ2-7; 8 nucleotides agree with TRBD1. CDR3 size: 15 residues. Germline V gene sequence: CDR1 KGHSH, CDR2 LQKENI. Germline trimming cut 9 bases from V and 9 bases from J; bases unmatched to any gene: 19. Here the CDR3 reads CASSSGAGGITGQYF. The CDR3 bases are TGTGCCAGTTCAAGCGGAGCAGGGGGCATTACGGGGCAGTACTTC.

CDR3 loop: CSVEGTGTRGTGELFF. CDR3 in DNA: TGCAGCGTTGAAGGTACAGGTACCCGGGGGACCGGGGAGCTGTTTTTT. The chain couples TRBV29-1 to TRBJ2-2; possible D gene TRBD2, 6 bases. This CDR3 spans 16 amino acids. Germline CDR1 is SQVTM and CDR2 is ANQGSEA. The V gene lost 1 base and the J gene lost 5 bases, with 17 bases spanning the gap.

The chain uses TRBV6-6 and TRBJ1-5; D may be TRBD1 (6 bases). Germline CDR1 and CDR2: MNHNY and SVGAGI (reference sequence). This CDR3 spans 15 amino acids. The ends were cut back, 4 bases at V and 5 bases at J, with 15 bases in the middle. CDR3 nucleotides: TGTGCCAGCAGTTCCGGGGGGGGCGTCGATCAGCCCCAGCATTTT. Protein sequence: CASSSGGGVDQPQHF.

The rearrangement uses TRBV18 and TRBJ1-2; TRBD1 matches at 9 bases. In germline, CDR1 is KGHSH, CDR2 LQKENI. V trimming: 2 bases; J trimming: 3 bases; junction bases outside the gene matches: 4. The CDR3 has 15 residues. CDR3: CASSPETGGDYGYTF. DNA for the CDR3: TGTGCCAGCTCACCAGAGACAGGGGGAGACTATGGCTACACCTTC.

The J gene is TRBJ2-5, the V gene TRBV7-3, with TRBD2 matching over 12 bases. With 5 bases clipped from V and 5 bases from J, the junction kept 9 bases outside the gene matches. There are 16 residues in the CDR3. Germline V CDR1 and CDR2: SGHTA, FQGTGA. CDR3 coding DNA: TGTGCCAGCAGCCCGAACCCTAGCGGGGGGGCCGAGACCCAGTACTTC. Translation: CASSPNPSGGAETQYF.

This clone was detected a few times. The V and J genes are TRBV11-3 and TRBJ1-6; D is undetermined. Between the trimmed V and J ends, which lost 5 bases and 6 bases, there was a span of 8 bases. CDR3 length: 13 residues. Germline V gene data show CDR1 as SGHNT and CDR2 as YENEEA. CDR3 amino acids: CASSLGGNSPLHF. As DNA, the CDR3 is TGTGCCAGCAGCCTAGGAGGTAATTCACCCCTCCACTTT.

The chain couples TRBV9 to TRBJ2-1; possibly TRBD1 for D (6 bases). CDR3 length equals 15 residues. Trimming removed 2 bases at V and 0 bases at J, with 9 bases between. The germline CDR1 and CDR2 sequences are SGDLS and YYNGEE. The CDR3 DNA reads TGTGCCAGCAGCGTTACAGGGAGCTCCTACAATGAGCAGTTCTTC. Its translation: CASSVTGSSYNEQFF.

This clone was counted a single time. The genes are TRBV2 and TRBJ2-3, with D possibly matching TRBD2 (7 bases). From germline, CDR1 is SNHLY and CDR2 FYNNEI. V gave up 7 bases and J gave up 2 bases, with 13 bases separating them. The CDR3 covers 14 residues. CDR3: CASTKGGNTDTQYF. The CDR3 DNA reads TGTGCCAGCACCAAGGGGGGGAACACAGATACGCAGTATTTT.

CDR3 bases: TGTGCCAGCAGCCAAGAAGTAGGGGTCGAGCAGTACTTC. This gives the protein CASSQEVGVEQYF. The rearrangement uses TRBV3-1 (or the pseudogene TRBV3-2) and TRBJ2-7; D may be TRBD1 (5 bases). Trimming cost V 0 bases and J 6 bases, with 9 bases left between them. Germline V lookup: CDR1 LGHDT, CDR2 YNNKEL (reference sequence). The CDR3 spans 13 residues.

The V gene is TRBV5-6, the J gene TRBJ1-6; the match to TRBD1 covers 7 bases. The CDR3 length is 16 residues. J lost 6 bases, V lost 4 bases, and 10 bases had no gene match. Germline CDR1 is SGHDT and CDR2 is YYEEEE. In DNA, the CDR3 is TGTGCCAGCAGCAGGGGGCGGGCCAGCTTTAATTCACCCCTCCACTTT. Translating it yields CASSRGRASFNSPLHF.

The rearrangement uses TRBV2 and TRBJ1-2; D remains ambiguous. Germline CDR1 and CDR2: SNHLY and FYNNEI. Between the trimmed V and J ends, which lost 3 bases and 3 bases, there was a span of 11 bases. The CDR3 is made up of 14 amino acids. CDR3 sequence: CASSDPGKYYGYTF. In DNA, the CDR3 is TGTGCCAGCAGTGACCCGGGGAAATACTATGGCTACACCTTC.

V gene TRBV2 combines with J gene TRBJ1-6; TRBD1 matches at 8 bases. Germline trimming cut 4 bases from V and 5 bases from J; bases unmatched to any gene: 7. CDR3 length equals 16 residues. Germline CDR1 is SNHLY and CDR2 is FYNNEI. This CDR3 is CASSGQGLANNSPLHF. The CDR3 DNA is TGTGCCAGCAGTGGACAGGGGCTAGCCAATAATTCACCCCTCCACTTT.

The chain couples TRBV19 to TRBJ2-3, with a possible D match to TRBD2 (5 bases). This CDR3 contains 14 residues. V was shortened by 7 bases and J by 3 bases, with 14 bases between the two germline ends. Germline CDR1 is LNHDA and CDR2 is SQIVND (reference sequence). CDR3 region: CASTQAEVTDTQYF. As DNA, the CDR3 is TGTGCCAGTACCCAAGCGGAAGTAACAGATACGCAGTATTTT.

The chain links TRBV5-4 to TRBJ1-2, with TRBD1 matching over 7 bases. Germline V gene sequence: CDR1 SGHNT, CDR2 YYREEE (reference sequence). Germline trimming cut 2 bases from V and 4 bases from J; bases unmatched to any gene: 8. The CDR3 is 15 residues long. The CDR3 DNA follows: TGTGCCAGCAGCTTAAGGGGGCGCGGCGGCTATGGCTACACCTTC. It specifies CASSLRGRGGYGYTF.

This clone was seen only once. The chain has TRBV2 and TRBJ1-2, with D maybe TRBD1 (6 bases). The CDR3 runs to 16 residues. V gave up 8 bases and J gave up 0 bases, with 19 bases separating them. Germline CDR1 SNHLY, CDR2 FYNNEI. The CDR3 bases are TGTGCCAGCGGCTGGGACACCGGAAAAGCTAACTATGGCTACACCTTC. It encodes CASGWDTGKANYGYTF.